A single sample is the source of the 5 T cell receptor beta chains below, sequenced in a study of blood T cell repertoires in COVID-19. Repertoires were generated with immunoSEQ multiplex PCR, while TCRdb's copy carries only in-frame clones and drops some. The top ten clones hold approximately 12% of a sample with about 59,000 clones, approximately 78% of them seen once. Material for sequencing was peripheral blood. The receptors shown here come from a man older than 75 with acute or convalescent COVID-19.

The sample holds a few counts of this clone. The chain couples TRBV18 to TRBJ2-3; possible D gene TRBD1, 5 bases. V dropped 5 bases and J dropped 3 bases, with 9 bases sitting between them. Germline V gives CDR1 KGHSH, CDR2 LQKENI. The CDR3 is 13 residues long. The CDR3 sequence: CASSFQGTDTQYF. CDR3 bases: TGTGCCAGCTCATTCCAGGGAACAGATACGCAGTATTTT.

V and J are TRBV30 and TRBJ1-2; 8 positions match TRBD1. V dropped 4 bases and J dropped 1; count of bases not matched to a gene: 5. This CDR3 has 14 amino acids. CDR1 is GTSNPN, CDR2 SVGIG, per germline (reference sequence). The DNA of the CDR3 is TGTGCCTGGACGGGACAGGTTGTTAACTATGGCTACACCTTC. It specifies CAWTGQVVNYGYTF. The full variable domain, completed using reference TRBV30 and TRBJ1-2, is SQTIHQWPATLVQPVGSPLSLECTVEGTSNPNLYWYRQAAGRGLQLLFYSVGIGQISSEVPQNLSASRPQDRQFILSSKKLLLSDSGFYLCAWTGQVVNYGYTFGSGTRLTVV.

CDR3 nucleotide sequence: TGTGCCAGCAGGACGACAGGGGATTCACCCCTCCACTTT. It encodes CASRTTGDSPLHF. This chain joins TRBV6-5 and TRBJ1-6; 8 nucleotides match TRBD1. CDR1 MNHEY and CDR2 SVGAGI come from the germline V gene. This CDR3 spans 13 amino acids. J gave up 8 bases and V 6 bases, and 3 bases lay outside the gene matches.

The V call is TRBV11-1, the J call TRBJ2-1, with 13 bases matching TRBD2. The CDR3 runs 16 residues. V lost 1 base to trimming and J lost 3 bases; unmatched junction nucleotides: 0. The germline V gene has CDR1 SGHAT and CDR2 FQDESV (reference sequence). In DNA form, the CDR3 reads TGTGCCAGCAGCTTAGGACTAGCGGGGGGCTACAATGAGCAGTTCTTC. This encodes CASSLGLAGGYNEQFF. Full variable domain (missing parts from reference TRBV11-1 and TRBJ2-1): EAEVAQSPRYKITEKSQAVAFWCDPISGHATLYWYRQILGQGPELLVQFQDESVVDDSQLPKDRFSAERLKGVDSTLKIQPAELGDSAMYLCASSLGLAGGYNEQFFGPGTRLTVL.

The V call is TRBV29-1, the J call TRBJ2-1, with D maybe TRBD2 (6 bases). Germline V gene data show CDR1 as SQVTM and CDR2 as ANQGSEA. V was shortened by 1 base and J by 1 base, with 14 bases between the two germline ends. CDR3 length equals 16 residues. The CDR3: CSVEVGAGSSYNEQFF. In DNA, the CDR3 is TGCAGCGTTGAAGTGGGCGCGGGGTCTTCCTACAATGAGCAGTTCTTC.